This entry describes one T cell receptor beta chain. The CDR3 consists of 13 residues. CDR1 SQVTM and CDR2 ANQGSEA come from the germline V gene. V lost 3 bases to trimming and J lost 4 bases; unmatched junction nucleotides: 4. This entry belongs to a study of human T cells and chemical hapten exposure. One entry per CDR3 protein results from TCRdb running MiXCR on the 5' RACE reads. The sample carries tens of thousands of distinct CDR3 sequences, 7.7% recorded once. The starting material, unfractionated whole blood, was used for total RNA extraction. The TCR originated in a male donor in good health. The V call is TRBV29-1, the J call TRBJ1-1, with 8 bases lining up with TRBD1. The CDR3 DNA reads TGCAGCGTTGATGGTGGACAGGGCACTGAAGCTTTCTTT. Translating it yields CSVDGGQGTEAFF.